This entry lists 5 T cell receptor beta chains sequenced from one sample in a study of shared clonotypes between healthy human individuals. Profiled with immunoSEQ multiplex PCR; TCRdb holds only in-frame clones, not every one. The table has roughly 2.2 million clones, roughly 93% seen once. The sequenced material came from naive CD4+ T cells from PBMCs. Noted subset: CD45RA+ positively selected. The origin of the receptors is a man younger than 35 in good health. Some clones in this sample may be carry-over from other donors' samples.

The gene calls are TRBV7-8 and TRBJ2-7; 12 positions agree with TRBD2. J gave up 6 bases and V 7 bases, and 13 bases lay outside the gene matches. Looked up from germline, CDR1 is SGHVS and CDR2 is FQNEAQ. This CDR3 region has 16 residues. CDR3 in DNA: TGTGCCAGCACCAAGACTAGCGGGAGAGCGGGGTCCGAGCAGTACTTC. Protein: CASTKTSGRAGSEQYF.

This rearrangement joins TRBV19 to TRBJ2-6, with a weak D call TRBD2 (5 bases). Germline-derived CDR1 and CDR2 are LNHDA and SQIVND (reference sequence). The V end was cut by 9 bases, the J end by 3 bases, with 12 bases between. The CDR3 spans 14 residues. CDR3 sequence: CASVGVFGANVLTF. CDR3 DNA sequence: TGTGCCAGCGTCGGGGTCTTTGGGGCCAACGTCCTGACTTTC.

The chain joins TRBV27 to TRBJ2-1; D is undetermined. V was clipped by 10 bases and J by 10 bases, with 26 bases between them. The CDR3 has 15 amino acids. The germline CDR1 and CDR2 sequences are MNHEY and SMNVEV (reference sequence). The CDR3: CATSPGPDHRAEQFF. CDR3 nucleotide sequence: TGTGCCACCTCCCCGGGCCCTGACCACCGGGCGGAGCAGTTCTTC.

The V call is TRBV19, the J call TRBJ2-2; 9 nucleotides align to TRBD2. The germline CDR1 and CDR2 sequences are LNHDA and SQIVND (reference sequence). The CDR3 totals 15 residues. V dropped 3 bases and J dropped 6; count of bases not matched to a gene: 5. CDR3 coding DNA: TGTGCCAGTAGTATGGGGGCGGGAGGGCCCGGGGAGCTGTTTTTT. It encodes CASSMGAGGPGELFF.

This clone was found once. This chain connects TRBV7-9 to TRBJ1-2, with D perhaps TRBD1 (6 bases). Trimming left V 8 bases short and J 4 bases short, with 14 bases between. Germline CDR1 SEHNR, CDR2 FQNEAQ (reference sequence). The CDR3 loop spans 13 amino acids. CDR3 residues: CASQAGGAYGYTF. The CDR3 DNA sequence: TGTGCCAGCCAGGCGGGGGGCGCCTATGGCTACACCTTC.